This T cell receptor (beta chain) emerged from a study of beta chain features in type 1 diabetes (dated by TCRdb to the late 2010s). Broadly, across the study: No differences in mean age, gender distribution, total cell number or subset yield were found between patients and healthy donors. A total of roughly 100 million sorted cells were examined across all samples, and RNA yield correlated strongly with the number of cells per subset. Regulatory and stem cell-like memory subsets were obtained from only 8 patients and about eight healthy donors, while naive and central memory subsets were obtained from all 30 or so donors. The study compared TCRB repertoires of sorted circulating CD4+ T cell subsets between recently diagnosed type 1 diabetes patients and matched healthy donors.

The study at large found these results: Patients with type 1 diabetes made fewer insertions and deleted more nucleotides at VDJ recombination sites, implying thymic rearrangement abnormalities. Type 1 diabetes patients showed a moderate but significant shortening of TCRB CDR3 length in all four CD4+ subsets. Naive, central memory and regulatory TCRB repertoires appeared more similar among patients than among healthy donors. Shorter templates might be favored by PCR, yet because patient and control samples were amplified and corrected together, any such skew would affect both groups equally. Sequencing cDNA rather than genomic DNA could over-represent highly expressing activated cells, although activation and CD3 levels did not differ between groups. HLA sub-analyses involved small numbers of individuals, so any influence of HLA type on TCRB rearrangement remained unresolved.

As encoded in the germline V gene (reference sequence), CDR1 is SEHNR while CDR2 is FQNEAQ. CDR3 length: 16 amino acids, cysteine to phenylalanine. Only the CDR3 DNA stays, 48 bases, in frame from base 1. From each donor, a single peripheral blood sample of about 100 mL on average was drawn into heparinised tubes. Using a panel that included CD45RO, CCR7, CD25, CD127, CD95 and CD27, naive, central memory, regulatory and stem cell-like memory CD4+ T cells were sorted on a BD FACSAria II. All sorted populations exceeded 98% purity. PBMCs were separated immediately by Lymphoprep density gradient centrifugation and were stained directly, without being cultured. To minimize batch effects, samples were stained and sorted in pairs, one healthy donor with one patient per experiment. The entire amount of isolated RNA was reverse transcribed using the High Capacity cDNA Reverse Transcription Kit, so the sequenced TCRB transcripts were expressed ones. Deep immunoSEQ sequencing was applied to naive, central memory and regulatory T cell samples, giving an average of around 3.4 million total reads per sample. Sorted cells were lysed in RLT buffer, and RNA was extracted using DNase-treated RNeasy Micro or Mini kits according to cell number. Each cell subset was processed on its own to prevent cross-contamination, while patient and healthy donor samples were processed together. Using the immunoSEQ multiplex PCR, TCRB sequences were amplified from cDNA into 87-bp fragments spanning the CDR3 region. Amplicons were sequenced on the Illumina HiSeq platform. The source study handled its data this way. Synthetic template baselines were used to correct PCR bias computationally, reads within Hamming distance 2 were collapsed, and singletons that could not be merged were discarded. Reads were aligned against IMGT to assign V, D and J genes, CDR3 length and insertions or deletions at six rearrangement sites. Within each subset, clonotype counts were normalized to the number of sorted cells before true diversity and Gini coefficients were calculated with the tcR R package. The overlap coefficient, calculated on TCRB nucleotide sequences, was used to measure repertoire sharing. As a proxy for the pre-selection repertoire, out-of-frame TCRB sequences from naive cells were analyzed. TCRdb provides this immuneACCESS table in a form limited to in-frame rearrangements. Some clones are lacking; in checked studies, under half of them reflect an unresolved V gene, and why the rest are absent is not known. V, J and clone size are taken as reported in that table, and D and trimming were inferred from the DNA itself. This sample lists roughly 730,000 clones; about an eighth were detected once. Less than 0.025% of the sample is held by the ten biggest clonotypes.

As for this clone: No antigen is known for it. One end of the junction fails to match germline, which may point to a read error.

The rearranged segments are TRBV7-9 and TRBJ2-1; 14 nucleotides in the junction match TRBD2. The sample was naive CD4+ T cells from blood. The cell subset or site label here, explained by the study, means: true naive CD4+ T cells. The receptor's source is a man aged 18 to 29 with type 1 diabetes. In nucleotides, the sequence is TGTGCCAGCAGCCTAGCCTCGACTAGCGGGGGGGCCGTGCAGTTCTTC. This encodes CASSLASTSGGAVQFF.